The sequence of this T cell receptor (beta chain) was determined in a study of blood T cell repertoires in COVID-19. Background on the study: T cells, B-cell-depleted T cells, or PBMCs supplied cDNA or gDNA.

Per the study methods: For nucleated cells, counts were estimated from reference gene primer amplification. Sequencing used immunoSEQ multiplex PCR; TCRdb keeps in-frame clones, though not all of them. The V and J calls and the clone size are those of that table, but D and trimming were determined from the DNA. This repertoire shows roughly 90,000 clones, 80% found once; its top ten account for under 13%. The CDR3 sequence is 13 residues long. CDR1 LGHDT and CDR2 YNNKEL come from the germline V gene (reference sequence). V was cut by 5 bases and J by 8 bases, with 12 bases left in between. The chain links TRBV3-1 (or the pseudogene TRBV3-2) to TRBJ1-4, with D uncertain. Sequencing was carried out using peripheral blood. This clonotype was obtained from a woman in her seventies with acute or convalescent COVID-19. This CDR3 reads CASSMNPGEKLFF. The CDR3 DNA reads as TGTGCCAGCAGCATGAACCCCGGGGAAAAACTGTTTTTT.